This is a list of T cell receptor beta chains from one sample in a study of blood T cell repertoires in COVID-19. Method: immunoSEQ multiplex PCR; TCRdb's copy keeps in-frame clones and lacks some. Among more than 140,000 clones listed, 85% to 90% were seen once. The sequenced sample was peripheral blood. The receptor source for this set is a woman aged 60-75 years with acute or convalescent COVID-19. The CDR3 runs from the conserved cysteine through the conserved F or W. The D gene is left open where the match is weak. Rows may omit the clone size; those that give it use once, few, many or a size class.

D gene: TRBD1; clone size: -; J gene: TRBJ1-1; V gene: TRBV9; CDR3 DNA: TGTGCCAGCAGCCCGGGACAGGGTAGGGGGAACACTGAAGCTTTCTTT; CDR3 protein: CASSPGQGRGNTEAFF
D gene: -; clone size: -; J gene: TRBJ1-3; V gene: TRBV6-6; CDR3 DNA: TGTGCCAGCAGTACGTTCCAAATCCAAGGGGCCATATATTTT; CDR3 protein: CASSTFQIQGAIYF
D gene: TRBD1; clone size: -; J gene: TRBJ1-2; V gene: TRBV5-6; CDR3 DNA: TGTGCCAGCAGCAGGGACAGGGAATTCTATGGCTACACCTTC; CDR3 protein: CASSRDREFYGYTF
D gene: -; clone size: -; J gene: TRBJ1-5; V gene: TRBV30; CDR3 DNA: TGTGCCTGGAGTCCTCCGGGGGGCGCCCCTCATCAGCCCCAGCATTTT; CDR3 protein: CAWSPPGGAPHQPQHF
D gene: -; clone size: -; J gene: TRBJ1-1; V gene: TRBV6-5; CDR3 DNA: TGTGCCACCCTGGCGGTGAACACTGAAGCTTTCTTT; CDR3 protein: CATLAVNTEAFF
D gene: TRBD1; clone size: -; J gene: TRBJ2-5; V gene: TRBV11-3; CDR3 DNA: TGTGCCAGCAGCCCCACCTCCGGGACAGGGGGGGAGACCCAGTACTTC; CDR3 protein: CASSPTSGTGGETQYF
D gene: -; clone size: few; J gene: TRBJ1-5; V gene: TRBV5-1; CDR3 DNA: TGCGCCAGCAGCTTGGACAGTAGCAATCAGCCCCAGCATTTT; CDR3 protein: CASSLDSSNQPQHF
D gene: TRBD1; clone size: few; J gene: TRBJ1-4; V gene: TRBV11-2; CDR3 DNA: TGTGCCAGCAGCTTAGGGACAGGAACGACTAATGAAAAACTGTTTTTT; CDR3 protein: CASSLGTGTTNEKLFF
D gene: TRBD1; clone size: -; J gene: TRBJ1-1; V gene: TRBV11-1; CDR3 DNA: TGTGCCAGCAGCCCTGGGACAGGCAACACTGAAGCTTTCTTT; CDR3 protein: CASSPGTGNTEAFF
D gene: TRBD1; clone size: once; J gene: TRBJ2-7; V gene: TRBV7-9; CDR3 DNA: TGTGCCAGCAGCTCCCGGGACAGGGGGCGCGGGGAGCAGTACTTC; CDR3 protein: CASSSRDRGRGEQYF
D gene: TRBD1; clone size: once; J gene: TRBJ1-2; V gene: TRBV28; CDR3 DNA: TGTGCCAGCAGTTCGGGACAGGGGGCCTATGGCTACACCTTC; CDR3 protein: CASSSGQGAYGYTF
D gene: -; clone size: -; J gene: TRBJ2-1; V gene: TRBV6-1; CDR3 DNA: TGTGCCAGCAGTGAAACGGGGGGCGTAAGCGCCAATGAGCAGTTCTTC; CDR3 protein: CASSETGGVSANEQFF
D gene: TRBD1; clone size: -; J gene: TRBJ1-2; V gene: TRBV5-5; CDR3 DNA: TGTGCCAGCAGCTTACAGGGGGCGGGCGGCTACACCTTC; CDR3 protein: CASSLQGAGGYTF
D gene: TRBD2; clone size: -; J gene: TRBJ2-2; V gene: TRBV15; CDR3 DNA: TGTGCCACCAGCAGTGGACTAGCGGGGGTTACCGGGGAGCTGTTTTTT; CDR3 protein: CATSSGLAGVTGELFF
D gene: TRBD1; clone size: once; J gene: TRBJ1-2; V gene: TRBV18; CDR3 DNA: TGTGCCAGCTCACCAGGACAGGAAGATGGCTACACCTTC; CDR3 protein: CASSPGQEDGYTF